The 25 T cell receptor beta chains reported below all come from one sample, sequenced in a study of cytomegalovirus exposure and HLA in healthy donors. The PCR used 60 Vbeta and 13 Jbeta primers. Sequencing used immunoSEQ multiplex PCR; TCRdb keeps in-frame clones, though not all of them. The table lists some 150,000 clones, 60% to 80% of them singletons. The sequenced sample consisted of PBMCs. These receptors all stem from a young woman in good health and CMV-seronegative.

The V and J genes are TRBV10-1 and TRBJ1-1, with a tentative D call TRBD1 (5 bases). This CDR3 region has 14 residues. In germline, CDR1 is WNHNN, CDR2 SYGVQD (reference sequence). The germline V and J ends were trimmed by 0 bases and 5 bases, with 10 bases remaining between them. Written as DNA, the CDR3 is TGCGCCAGCAGTGAGTCAGGGGCAGGGACTGAAGCTTTCTTT. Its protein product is CASSESGAGTEAFF.

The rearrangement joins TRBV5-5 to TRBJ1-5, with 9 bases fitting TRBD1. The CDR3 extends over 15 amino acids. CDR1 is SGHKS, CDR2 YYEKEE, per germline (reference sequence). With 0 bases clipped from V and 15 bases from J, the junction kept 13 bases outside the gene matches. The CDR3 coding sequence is TGTGCCAGCAGCTTGGAGTTTTGGACAGGGGCCGAAGGGCATTTT. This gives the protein CASSLEFWTGAEGHF.

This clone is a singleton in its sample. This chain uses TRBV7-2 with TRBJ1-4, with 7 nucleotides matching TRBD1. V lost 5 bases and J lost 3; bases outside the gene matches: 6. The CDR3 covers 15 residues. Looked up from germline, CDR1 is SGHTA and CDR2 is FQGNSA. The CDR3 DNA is TGTGCCAGCAGCGCCTCCGGGACAGCTAATGAAAAACTGTTTTTT. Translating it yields CASSASGTANEKLFF.

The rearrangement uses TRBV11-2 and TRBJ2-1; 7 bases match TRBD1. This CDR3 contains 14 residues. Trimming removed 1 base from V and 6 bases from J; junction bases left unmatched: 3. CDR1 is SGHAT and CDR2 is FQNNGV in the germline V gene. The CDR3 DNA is TGTGCCAGCAGCTTAGTTCCAGGGGGCAATGAGCAGTTCTTC. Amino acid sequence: CASSLVPGGNEQFF.

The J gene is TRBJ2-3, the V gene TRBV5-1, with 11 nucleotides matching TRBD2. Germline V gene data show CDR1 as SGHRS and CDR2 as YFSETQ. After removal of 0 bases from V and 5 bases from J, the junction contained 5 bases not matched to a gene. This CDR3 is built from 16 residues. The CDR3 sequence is CASSLELAGGQDTQYF. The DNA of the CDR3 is TGCGCCAGCAGCTTGGAGCTAGCGGGGGGACAAGATACGCAGTATTTT.

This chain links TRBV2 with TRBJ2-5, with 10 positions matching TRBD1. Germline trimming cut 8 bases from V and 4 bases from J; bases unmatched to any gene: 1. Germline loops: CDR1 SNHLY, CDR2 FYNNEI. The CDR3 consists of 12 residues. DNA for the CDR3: TGTGCCAGCCGACAGGGGGCAGAGACCCAGTACTTC. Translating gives CASRQGAETQYF.

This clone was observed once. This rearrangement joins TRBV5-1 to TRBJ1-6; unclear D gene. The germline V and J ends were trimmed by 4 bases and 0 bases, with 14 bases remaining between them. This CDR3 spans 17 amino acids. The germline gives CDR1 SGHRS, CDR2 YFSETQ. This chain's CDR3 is CASSRQPRDSYNSPLHF. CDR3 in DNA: TGCGCCAGCAGCCGACAACCACGGGACTCCTATAATTCACCCCTCCACTTT.

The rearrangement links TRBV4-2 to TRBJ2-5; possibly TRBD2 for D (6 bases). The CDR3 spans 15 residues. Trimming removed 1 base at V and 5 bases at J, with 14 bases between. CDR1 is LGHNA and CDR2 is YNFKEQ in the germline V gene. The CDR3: CASSQGGGVGETQYF. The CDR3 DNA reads TGTGCCAGCAGCCAAGGTGGCGGGGTTGGGGAGACCCAGTACTTC.

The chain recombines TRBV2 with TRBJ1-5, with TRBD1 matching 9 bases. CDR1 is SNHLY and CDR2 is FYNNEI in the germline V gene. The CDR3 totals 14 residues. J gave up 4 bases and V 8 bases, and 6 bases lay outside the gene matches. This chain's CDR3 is CASLQGAGNQPQHF. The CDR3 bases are TGTGCCAGCTTACAGGGGGCCGGGAATCAGCCCCAGCATTTT.

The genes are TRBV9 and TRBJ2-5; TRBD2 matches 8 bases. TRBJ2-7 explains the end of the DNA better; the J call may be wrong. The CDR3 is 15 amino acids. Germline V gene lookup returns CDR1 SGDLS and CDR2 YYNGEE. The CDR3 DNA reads TGTGCCAGCAGCGTAGGGGGGACTAGATCGGGCGAGCAGTACTTC. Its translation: CASSVGGTRSGEQYF.

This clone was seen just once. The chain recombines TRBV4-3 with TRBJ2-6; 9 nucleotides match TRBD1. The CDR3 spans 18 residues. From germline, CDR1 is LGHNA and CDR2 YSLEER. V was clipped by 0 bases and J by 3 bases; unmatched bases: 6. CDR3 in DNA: TGCGCCAGCAGCCAAGACCCACAGGGGGCAGGTGGGGCCAACGTCCTGACTTTC. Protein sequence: CASSQDPQGAGGANVLTF.

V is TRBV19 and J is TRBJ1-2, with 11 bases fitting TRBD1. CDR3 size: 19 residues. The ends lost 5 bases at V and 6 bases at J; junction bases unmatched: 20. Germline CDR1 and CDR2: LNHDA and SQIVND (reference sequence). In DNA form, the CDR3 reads TGTGCCAGTAGTCCGAAGACCACCGGGACAGGGGGGAGGCATAATGGCTACACCTTC. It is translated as CASSPKTTGTGGRHNGYTF.

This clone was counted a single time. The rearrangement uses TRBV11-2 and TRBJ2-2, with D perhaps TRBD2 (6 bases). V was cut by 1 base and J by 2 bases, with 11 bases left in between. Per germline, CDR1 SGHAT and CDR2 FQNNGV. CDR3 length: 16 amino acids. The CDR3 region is CASSLVPGLNTGELFF. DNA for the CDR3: TGTGCCAGCAGCTTAGTCCCGGGACTTAACACCGGGGAGCTGTTTTTT.

CDR3 bases: TGTGCCAGCAGCCCCCGCTCCTCGGGACAGGGTATAAACACCATATATTTT. It yields the protein CASSPRSSGQGINTIYF. The chain joins TRBV7-6 to TRBJ1-3; 9 bases fit TRBD1. Germline assignment: CDR1 SGHVS and CDR2 FNYEAQ. This CDR3 is built from 17 residues. V lost 5 bases and J lost 6; bases outside the gene matches: 14.

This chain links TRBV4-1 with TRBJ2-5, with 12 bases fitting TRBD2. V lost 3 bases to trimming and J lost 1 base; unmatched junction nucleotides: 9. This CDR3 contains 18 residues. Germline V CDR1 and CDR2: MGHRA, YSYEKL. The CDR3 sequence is CASSHRSASGGAQETQYF. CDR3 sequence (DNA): TGCGCCAGCAGCCACCGATCGGCTAGCGGGGGGGCCCAAGAGACCCAGTACTTC.

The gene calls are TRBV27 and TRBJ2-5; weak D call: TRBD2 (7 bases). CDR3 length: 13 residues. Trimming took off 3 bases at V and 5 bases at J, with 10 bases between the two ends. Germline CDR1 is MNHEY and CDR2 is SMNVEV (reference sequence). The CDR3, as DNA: TGTGCCAGCAGTTTTCGGGGGGCCGAGACCCAGTACTTC. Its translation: CASSFRGAETQYF.

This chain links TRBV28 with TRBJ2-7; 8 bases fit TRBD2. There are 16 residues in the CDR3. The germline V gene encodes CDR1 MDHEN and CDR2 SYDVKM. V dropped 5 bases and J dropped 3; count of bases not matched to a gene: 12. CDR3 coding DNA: TGTGCCAGCAGTGTTCGAGGGGCGGGGGGTAACTACGAGCAGTACTTC. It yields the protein CASSVRGAGGNYEQYF.

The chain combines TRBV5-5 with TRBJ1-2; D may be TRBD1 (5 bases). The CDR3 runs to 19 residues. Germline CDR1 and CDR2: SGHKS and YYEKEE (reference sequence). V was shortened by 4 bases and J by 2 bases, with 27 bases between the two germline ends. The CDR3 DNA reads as TGTGCCAGCAGCCGCCTAACTGACATCTTCAGCGGGGGGAACTATGGCTACACCTTC. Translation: CASSRLTDIFSGGNYGYTF.

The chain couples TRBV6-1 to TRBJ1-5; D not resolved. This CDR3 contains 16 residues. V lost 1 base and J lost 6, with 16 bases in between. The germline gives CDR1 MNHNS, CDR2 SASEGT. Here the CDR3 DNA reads TGTGCCAGCAGTGAAGGAAACGGAGTGATTTCTCAGCCCCAGCATTTT. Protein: CASSEGNGVISQPQHF.

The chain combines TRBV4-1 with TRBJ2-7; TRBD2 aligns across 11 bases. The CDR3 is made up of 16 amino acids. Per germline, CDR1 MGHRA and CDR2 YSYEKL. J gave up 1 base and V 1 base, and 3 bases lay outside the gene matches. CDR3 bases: TGCGCCAGCAGCCAAGCCGGGACTAGCGGATCCTACGAGCAGTACTTC. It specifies CASSQAGTSGSYEQYF.

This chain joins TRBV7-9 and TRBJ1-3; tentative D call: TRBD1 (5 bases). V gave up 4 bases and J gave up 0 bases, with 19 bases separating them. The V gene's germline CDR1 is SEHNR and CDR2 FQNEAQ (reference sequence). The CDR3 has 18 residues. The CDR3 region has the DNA TGTGCCAGCAGCTCCAACCGCGGGACTGGAAACTCTGGAAACACCATATATTTT. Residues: CASSSNRGTGNSGNTIYF.

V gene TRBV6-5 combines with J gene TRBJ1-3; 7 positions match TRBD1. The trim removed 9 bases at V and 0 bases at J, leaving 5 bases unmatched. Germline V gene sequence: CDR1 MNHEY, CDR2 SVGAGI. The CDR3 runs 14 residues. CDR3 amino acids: CASKQGFSGNTIYF. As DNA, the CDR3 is TGTGCCAGTAAACAGGGGTTCTCTGGAAACACCATATATTTT.

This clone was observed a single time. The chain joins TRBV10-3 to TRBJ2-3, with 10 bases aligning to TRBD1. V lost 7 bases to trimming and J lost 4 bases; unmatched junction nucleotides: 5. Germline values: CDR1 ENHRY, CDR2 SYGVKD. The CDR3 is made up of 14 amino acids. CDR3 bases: TGTGCCATCACCCCGGGACAGGGGTCAGATACGCAGTATTTT. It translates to CAITPGQGSDTQYF.

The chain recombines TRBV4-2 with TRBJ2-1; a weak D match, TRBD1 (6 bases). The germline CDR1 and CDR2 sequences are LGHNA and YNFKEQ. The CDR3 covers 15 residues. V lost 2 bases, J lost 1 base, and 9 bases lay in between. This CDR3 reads CASSQPGTSYNEQFF. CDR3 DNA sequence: TGTGCCAGCAGCCAACCCGGGACATCCTACAATGAGCAGTTCTTC.

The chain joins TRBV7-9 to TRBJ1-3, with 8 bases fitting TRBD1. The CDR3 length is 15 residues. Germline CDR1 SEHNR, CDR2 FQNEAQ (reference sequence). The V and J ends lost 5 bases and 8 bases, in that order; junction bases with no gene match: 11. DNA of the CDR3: TGTGCCAGCAGCCCCGGACAGGGTCAGGTGGACACCATATATTTT. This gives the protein CASSPGQGQVDTIYF. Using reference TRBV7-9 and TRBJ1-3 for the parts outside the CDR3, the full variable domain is DTGVSQNPRHKITKRGQNVTFRCDPISEHNRLYWYRQTLGQGPEFLTYFQNEAQLEKSRLLSDRFSAERPKGSFSTLEIQRTEQGDSAMYLCASSPGQGQVDTIYFGEGSWLTVV.